This TCR beta chain appears in the sequencing data of a study of response to subunit inactivated influenza vaccine. Study conclusions and caveats: The authors suggested that few new T cells are recruited per seasonal influenza vaccination.

Regarding this clonotype: The antigen remains unidentified.

TCRdb reprocessed the RT-PCR reads via MiXCR and lists one record per CDR3 protein. The sample records about 780,000 distinct CDR3 sequences, roughly 20% being singletons. The CDR3 totals 14 residues. Germline assignment: CDR1 SGHTA and CDR2 FQGNSA. The ends were cut back, 4 bases at V and 5 bases at J, with 14 bases in the middle. This receptor was taken from a man aged 45-65 years who received an inactivated influenza vaccine. The sample in question was PBMCs from blood, obtained roughly 5 days after vaccination. The rearrangement links TRBV7-2 to TRBJ1-2; tentatively, D is TRBD1 (6 bases). The CDR3 bases are TGTGCCAGCAGCTCGTCACAGGGAAAATATGGCTACACCTTC. Its translation: CASSSSQGKYGYTF.